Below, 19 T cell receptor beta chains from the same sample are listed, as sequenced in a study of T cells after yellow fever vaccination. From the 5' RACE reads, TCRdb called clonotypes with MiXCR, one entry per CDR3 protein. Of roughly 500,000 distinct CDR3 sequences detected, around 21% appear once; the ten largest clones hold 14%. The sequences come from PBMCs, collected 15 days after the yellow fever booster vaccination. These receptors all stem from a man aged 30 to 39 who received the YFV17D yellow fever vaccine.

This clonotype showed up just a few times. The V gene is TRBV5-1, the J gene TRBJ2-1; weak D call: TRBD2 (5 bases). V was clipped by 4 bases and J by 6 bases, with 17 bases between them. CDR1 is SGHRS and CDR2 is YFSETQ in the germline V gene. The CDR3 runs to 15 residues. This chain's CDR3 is CASSPGGATTNEQFF. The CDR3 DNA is TGCGCCAGCAGCCCCGGCGGAGCGACTACCAATGAGCAGTTCTTC.

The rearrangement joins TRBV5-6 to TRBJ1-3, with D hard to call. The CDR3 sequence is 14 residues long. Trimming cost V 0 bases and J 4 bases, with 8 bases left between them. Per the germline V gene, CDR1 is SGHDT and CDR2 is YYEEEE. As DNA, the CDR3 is TGTGCCAGCAGCTTGGCTCCGGACGGAAACACCATATATTTT. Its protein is CASSLAPDGNTIYF.

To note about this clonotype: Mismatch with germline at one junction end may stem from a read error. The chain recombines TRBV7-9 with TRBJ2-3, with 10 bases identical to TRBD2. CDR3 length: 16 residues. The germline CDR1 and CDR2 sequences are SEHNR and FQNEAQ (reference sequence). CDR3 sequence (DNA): TGTGCCGGCAGCTCCTTGCTAGCGGGAGCTTTGAATACGCAGTATTTT. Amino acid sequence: CAGSSLLAGALNTQYF.

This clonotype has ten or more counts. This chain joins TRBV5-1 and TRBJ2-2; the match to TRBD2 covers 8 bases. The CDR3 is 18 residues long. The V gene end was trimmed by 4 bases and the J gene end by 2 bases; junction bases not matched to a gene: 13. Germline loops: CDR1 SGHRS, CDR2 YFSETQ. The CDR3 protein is CASSHPAGRGGNTGELFF. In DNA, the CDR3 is TGCGCCAGCAGCCACCCGGCCGGGAGGGGTGGTAACACCGGGGAGCTGTTTTTT.

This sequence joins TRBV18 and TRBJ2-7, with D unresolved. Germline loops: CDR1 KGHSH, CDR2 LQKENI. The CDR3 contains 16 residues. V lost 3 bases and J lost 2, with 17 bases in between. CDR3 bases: TGTGCCAGCTCACCGCTCCGGGCCCAAGAGGCCTACGAGCAGTACTTC. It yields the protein CASSPLRAQEAYEQYF. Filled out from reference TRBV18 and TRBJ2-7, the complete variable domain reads NAGVMQNPRHLVRRRGQEARLRCSPMKGHSHVYWYRQLPEEGLKFMVYLQKENIIDESGMPKERFSAEFPKEGPSILRIQQVVRGDSAAYFCASSPLRAQEAYEQYFGPGTRLTVT.

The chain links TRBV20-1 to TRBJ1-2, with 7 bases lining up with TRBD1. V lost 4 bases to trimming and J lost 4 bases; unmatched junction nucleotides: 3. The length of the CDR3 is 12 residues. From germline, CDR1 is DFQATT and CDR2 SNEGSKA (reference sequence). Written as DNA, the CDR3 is TGCAGTGCTACCCCAGGGGGCTATGGCTACACCTTC. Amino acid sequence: CSATPGGYGYTF.

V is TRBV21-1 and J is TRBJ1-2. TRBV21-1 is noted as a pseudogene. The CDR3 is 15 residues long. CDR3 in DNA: TGTGCCAGCAGCAAAGAGTACAGACTTGACTATGGCTACACCTTC. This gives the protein CASSKEYRLDYGYTF.

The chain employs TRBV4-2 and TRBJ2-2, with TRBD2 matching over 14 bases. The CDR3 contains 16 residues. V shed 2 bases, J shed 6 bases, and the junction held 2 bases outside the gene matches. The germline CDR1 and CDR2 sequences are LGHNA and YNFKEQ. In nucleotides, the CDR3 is TGTGCCAGCAGCCAACCGGGACTAGCGGGAGCCGGGGAGCTGTTTTTT. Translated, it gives CASSQPGLAGAGELFF.

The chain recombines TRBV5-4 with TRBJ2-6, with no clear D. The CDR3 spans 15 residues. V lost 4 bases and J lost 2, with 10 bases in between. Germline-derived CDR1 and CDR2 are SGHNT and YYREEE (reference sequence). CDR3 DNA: TGTGCCAGCAGCGTGGACGTGACTGGGGCCAACGTCCTGACTTTC. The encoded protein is CASSVDVTGANVLTF. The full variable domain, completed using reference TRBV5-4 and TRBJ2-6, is ETGVTQSPTHLIKTRGQQVTLRCSSQSGHNTVSWYQQALGQGPQFIFQYYREEENGRGNFPPRFSGLQFPNYSSELNVNALELDDSALYLCASSVDVTGANVLTFGAGSRLTVL.

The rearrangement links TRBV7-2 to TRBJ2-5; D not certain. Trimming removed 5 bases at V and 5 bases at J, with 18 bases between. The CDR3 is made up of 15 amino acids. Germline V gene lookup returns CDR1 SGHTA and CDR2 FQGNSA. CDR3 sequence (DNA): TGTGCCAGCAGCCCCCGAAGCCTCTTCGGGGAGACCCAGTACTTC. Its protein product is CASSPRSLFGETQYF.

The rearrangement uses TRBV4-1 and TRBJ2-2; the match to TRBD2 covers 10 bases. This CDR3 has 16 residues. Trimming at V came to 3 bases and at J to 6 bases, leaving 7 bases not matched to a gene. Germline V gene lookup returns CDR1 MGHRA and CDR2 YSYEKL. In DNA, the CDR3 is TGCGCCAGCAGCCAGGCTAGCGGGAGATCGGCCGGGGAGCTGTTTTTT. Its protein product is CASSQASGRSAGELFF.

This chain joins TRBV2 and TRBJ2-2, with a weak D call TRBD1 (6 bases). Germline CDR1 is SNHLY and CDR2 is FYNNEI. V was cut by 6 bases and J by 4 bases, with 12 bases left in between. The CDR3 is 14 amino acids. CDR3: CASRLQGGTGELFF. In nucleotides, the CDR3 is TGTGCCAGCAGACTACAGGGTGGCACCGGGGAGCTGTTTTTT.

The CDR3 nucleotides read TGTGCCAGCAGGACGATTTCACCCCTCCACTTT. Translation: CASRTISPLHF. The J gene is TRBJ1-6, the V gene TRBV6-1, with D hard to call. The CDR3 sequence is 11 residues long. Germline CDR1 MNHNS, CDR2 SASEGT. The germline V and J ends were trimmed by 6 bases and 9 bases, with 6 bases remaining between them.

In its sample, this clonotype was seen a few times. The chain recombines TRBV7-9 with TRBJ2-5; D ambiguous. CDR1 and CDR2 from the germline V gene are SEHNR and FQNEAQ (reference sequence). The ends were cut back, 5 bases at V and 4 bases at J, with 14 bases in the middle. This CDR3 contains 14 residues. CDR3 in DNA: TGTGCCAGCAGCGTCAACTTCGTTTCAGAGACCCAGTACTTC. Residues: CASSVNFVSETQYF.

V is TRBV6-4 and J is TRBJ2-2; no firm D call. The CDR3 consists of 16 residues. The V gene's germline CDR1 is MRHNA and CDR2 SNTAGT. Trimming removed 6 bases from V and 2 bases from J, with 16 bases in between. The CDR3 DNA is TGTGCCAGCAGGCCCACTTCCAACATAAACACCGGGGAGCTGTTTTTT. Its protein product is CASRPTSNINTGELFF.

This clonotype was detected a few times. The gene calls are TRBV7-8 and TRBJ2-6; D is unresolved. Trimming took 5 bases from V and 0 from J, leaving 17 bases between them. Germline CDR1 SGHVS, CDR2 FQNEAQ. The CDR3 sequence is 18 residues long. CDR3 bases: TGTGCCAGCAGCATCCGGCCGACTGGTTCCTCTGGGGCCAACGTCCTGACTTTC. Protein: CASSIRPTGSSGANVLTF.

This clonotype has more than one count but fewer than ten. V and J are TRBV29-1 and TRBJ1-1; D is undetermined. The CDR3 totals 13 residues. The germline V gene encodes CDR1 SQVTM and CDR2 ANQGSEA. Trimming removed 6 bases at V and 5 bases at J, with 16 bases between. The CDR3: CSVSSRTGTEAFF. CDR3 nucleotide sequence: TGCAGCGTATCGTCGAGGACGGGGACTGAAGCTTTCTTT.

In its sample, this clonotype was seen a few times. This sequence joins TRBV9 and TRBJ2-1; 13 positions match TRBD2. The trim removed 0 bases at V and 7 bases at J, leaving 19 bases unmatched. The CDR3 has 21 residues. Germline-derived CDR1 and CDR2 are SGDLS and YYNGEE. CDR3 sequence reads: CASSVATAASLAGGYLNEQFF. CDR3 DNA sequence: TGTGCCAGCAGCGTAGCCACCGCGGCTTCACTAGCGGGAGGGTACTTGAATGAGCAGTTCTTC. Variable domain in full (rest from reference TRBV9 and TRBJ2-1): DSGVTQTPKHLITATGQRVTLRCSPRSGDLSVYWYQQSLDQGLQFLIQYYNGEERAKGNILERFSAQQFPDLHSELNLSSLELGDSALYFCASSVATAASLAGGYLNEQFFGPGTRLTVL.

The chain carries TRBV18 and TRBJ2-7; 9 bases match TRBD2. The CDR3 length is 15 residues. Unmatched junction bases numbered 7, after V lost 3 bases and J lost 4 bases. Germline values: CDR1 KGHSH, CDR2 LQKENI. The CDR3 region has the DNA TGTGCCAGCTCACCCGTAGCGGGAGAGAGATACGAGCAGTACTTC. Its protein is CASSPVAGERYEQYF.